Sequencing of this T cell receptor beta chain was carried out in a study of CD8+CD57+ T cells in acquired aplastic anemia. In germline, CDR1 is DFQATT, CDR2 SNEGSKA (reference sequence). The CDR3 length is 13 residues. Those patients picked for sequencing had displayed CD8+CD57+ cell expansion on flow cytometry. Genomic DNA, serving as template, underwent TCR beta VDJ and CDR3 profiling. TCRdb fed the reads into MiXCR, producing one record per CDR3 protein. The sample shows 250,000 to 350,000 distinct CDR3 sequences, around three fifths of them seen only once. Material for sequencing was sorted CD4+, CD8+, or CD8+CD57+ T cells (not recorded which) from PBMCs. The chain joins TRBV20-1 to TRBJ2-5; the D gene is possibly TRBD1 (5 bases). The receptor comes from a human donor with aplastic anemia. CDR3 nucleotides: TGCAGCGCGTTGACAGCAGACCAAGAGACCCAGTACTTC. Its translation is CSALTADQETQYF.